This T cell receptor (beta chain) emerged from a study of tumor-infiltrating lymphocytes in primary liver carcinoma. Study conclusions and caveats: Tumor specimens were characterized by a significantly higher top-250-clone fraction than blood (p = 0.039).

With respect to this clonotype: Its antigen is unknown.

Co-extraction of both nucleic acids (RNA and DNA) used about 19-33 mg of unsorted bulk tissue. The patients, who had chronic HBV infection, were treatment-naive (untreated). The study sampled five separate regions from each tumor. Tumor samples all exceeded 75% viable tumor cells. TCR beta cDNA was prepared out of about 510 ng total RNA by means of a constant-region primer. ARM-PCR was slightly modified, and three nested multiplex PCR rounds with it gave rise to the TCR beta libraries. TCRdb re-derived calls from the multiplex PCR reads in MiXCR, one entry per CDR3 protein. The sample yields 100,000 or so distinct CDR3 sequences, roughly 69% seen once. The specimen was liver tumor tissue from sampling region 5. The subset is: tumor region T5, tumor centre. This receptor was taken from a woman in her sixties or seventies with primary liver carcinoma and hepatitis B virus infection.

The CDR3 region is CASNRPGDRSYEQYF. The CDR3 nucleotides are TGTGCCAGCAACCGTCCCGGGGACAGGAGCTACGAGCAGTACTTC. V is TRBV28 and J is TRBJ2-7; 8 bases map to TRBD1. Trimming cost V 7 bases and J 3 bases; bases outside gene matches: 11. Germline CDR1 MDHEN, CDR2 SYDVKM. The length of the CDR3 is 15 residues.